The T cell receptor (beta chain) described here comes from a study of T cell changes during pregnancy in multiple sclerosis. This clone was counted a few times. Method: immunoSEQ multiplex PCR; TCRdb's copy keeps in-frame clones and lacks some. The sample includes approximately 28,000 clones, around 91% seen only once; the top ten take 6% to 7.5%. Trimming took off 7 bases at V and 8 bases at J, with 14 bases between the two ends. From germline, CDR1 is SQVTM and CDR2 ANQGSEA. The CDR3 is 11 amino acids. The chain uses TRBV29-1 and TRBJ1-1; a weak D match, TRBD1 (5 bases). The sample consisted of CD8+ T cells from peripheral blood mononuclear cells, taken in the second trimester of pregnancy. The TCR sequence derives from a female donor with multiple sclerosis, enrolled in a pregnancy study. CDR3 loop: CSADRGSEAFF. The CDR3 DNA reads as TGCAGCGCCGACCGGGGGTCAGAAGCTTTCTTT.